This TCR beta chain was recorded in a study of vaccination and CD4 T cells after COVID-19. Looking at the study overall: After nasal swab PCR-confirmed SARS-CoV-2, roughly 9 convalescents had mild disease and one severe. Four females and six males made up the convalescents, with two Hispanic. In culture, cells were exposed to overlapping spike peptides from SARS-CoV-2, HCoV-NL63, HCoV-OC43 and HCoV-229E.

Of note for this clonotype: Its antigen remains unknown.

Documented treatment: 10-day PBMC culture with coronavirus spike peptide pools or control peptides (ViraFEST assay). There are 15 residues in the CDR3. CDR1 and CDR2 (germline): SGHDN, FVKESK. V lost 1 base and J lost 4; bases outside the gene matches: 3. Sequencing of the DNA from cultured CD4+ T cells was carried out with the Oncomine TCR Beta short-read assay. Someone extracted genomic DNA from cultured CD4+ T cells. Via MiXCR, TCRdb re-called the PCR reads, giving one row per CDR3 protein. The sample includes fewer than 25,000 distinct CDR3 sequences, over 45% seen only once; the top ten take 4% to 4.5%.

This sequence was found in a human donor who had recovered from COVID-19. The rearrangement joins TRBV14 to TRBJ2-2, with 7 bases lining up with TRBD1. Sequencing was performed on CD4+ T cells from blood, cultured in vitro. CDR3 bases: TGTGCCAGCAGCCAAGTCGACAGGGCCACCGGGGAGCTGTTTTTT. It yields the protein CASSQVDRATGELFF.